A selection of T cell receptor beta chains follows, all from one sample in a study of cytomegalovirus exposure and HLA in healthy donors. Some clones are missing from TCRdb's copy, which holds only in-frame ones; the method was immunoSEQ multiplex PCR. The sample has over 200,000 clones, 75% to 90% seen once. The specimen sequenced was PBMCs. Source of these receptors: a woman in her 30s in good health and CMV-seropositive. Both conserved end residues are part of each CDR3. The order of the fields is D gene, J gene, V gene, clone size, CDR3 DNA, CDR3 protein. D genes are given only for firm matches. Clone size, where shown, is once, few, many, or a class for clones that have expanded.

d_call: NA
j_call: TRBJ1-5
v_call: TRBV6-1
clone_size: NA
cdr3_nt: TGTGCCAGCAGCCTGGCGCAGCCCCAGCATTTT
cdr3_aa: CASSLAQPQHF

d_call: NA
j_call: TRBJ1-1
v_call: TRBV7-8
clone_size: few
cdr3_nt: TGTGCCAGCAGCTTAGGGCTAGGCACTGAAGCTTTCTTT
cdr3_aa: CASSLGLGTEAFF

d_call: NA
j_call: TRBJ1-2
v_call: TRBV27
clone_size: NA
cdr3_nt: TGTGCCAGCAGACAGACAGCTAACTATGGCTACACCTTC
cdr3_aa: CASRQTANYGYTF

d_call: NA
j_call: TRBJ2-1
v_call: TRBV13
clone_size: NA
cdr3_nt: TGTGCCAGCAGCTTAGAGGGAGAGGGGAATGAGCAGTTCTTC
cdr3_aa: CASSLEGEGNEQFF

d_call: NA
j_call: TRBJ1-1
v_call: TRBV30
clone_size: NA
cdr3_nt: TGTGCCTGGAGTGGAGAGTACACTGAAGCTTTCTTT
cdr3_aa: CAWSGEYTEAFF

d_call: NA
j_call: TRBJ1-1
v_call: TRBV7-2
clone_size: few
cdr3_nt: TGTGCCAGCAGCCCTCGGCTGAACACTGAAGCTTTCTTT
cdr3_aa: CASSPRLNTEAFF

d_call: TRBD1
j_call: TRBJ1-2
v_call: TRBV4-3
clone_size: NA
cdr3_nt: TGCGCCAGCAGCCAAGAATTCGGGACAGGAGGCTACACCTTC
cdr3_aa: CASSQEFGTGGYTF

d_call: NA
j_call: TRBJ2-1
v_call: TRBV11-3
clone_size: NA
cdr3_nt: TGTGCCAGCAGTCAGACAGTGTACAATGAGCAGTTCTTC
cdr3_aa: CASSQTVYNEQFF

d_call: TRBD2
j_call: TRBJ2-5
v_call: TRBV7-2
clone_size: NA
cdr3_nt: TGTGCCAGCAGCTTAGCGCATTTTAGCGGGGATTCAGAGACCCAGTACTTC
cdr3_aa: CASSLAHFSGDSETQYF

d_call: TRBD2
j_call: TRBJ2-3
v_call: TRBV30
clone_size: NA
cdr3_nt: TGTGCCTGGAGTAGCGGGGGGCTGGGTACGCAGTATTTT
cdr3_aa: CAWSSGGLGTQYF

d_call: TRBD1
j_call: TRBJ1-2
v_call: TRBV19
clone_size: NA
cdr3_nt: TGTGCCAGCTCGGTCGGGACAGGGGGCAAAGGCTACACCTTC
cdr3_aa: CASSVGTGGKGYTF

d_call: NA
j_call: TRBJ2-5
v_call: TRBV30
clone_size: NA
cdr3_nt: TGTGCCTGGAGTGGCGCGGCCCAAGAGACCCAGTACTTC
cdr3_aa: CAWSGAAQETQYF

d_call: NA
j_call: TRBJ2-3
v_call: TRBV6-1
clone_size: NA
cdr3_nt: TGTGCCAGCACCATTAGGACCCCCACAGATACGCAGTATTTT
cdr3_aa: CASTIRTPTDTQYF

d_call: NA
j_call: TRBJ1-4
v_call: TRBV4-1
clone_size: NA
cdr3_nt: TGCGCCAGCAGCCAAGCAACTAATGGAGCCCCAGCAACTAATGAAAAACTGTTTTTT
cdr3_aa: CASSQATNGAPATNEKLFF

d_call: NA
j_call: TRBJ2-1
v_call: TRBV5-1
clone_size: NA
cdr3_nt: TGCGCCAGCAGCTTGGCCGAGGGAACTTACAATGAGCAGTTCTTC
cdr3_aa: CASSLAEGTYNEQFF

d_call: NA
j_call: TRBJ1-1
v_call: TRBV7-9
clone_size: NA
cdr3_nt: TGTGCCAGCAGCTTAAAAGGGACTGAAGCTTTCTTT
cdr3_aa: CASSLKGTEAFF

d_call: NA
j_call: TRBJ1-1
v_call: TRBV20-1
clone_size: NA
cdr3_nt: TGCAGTGTGATCCCCGGAACTGAAGCTTTCTTT
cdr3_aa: CSVIPGTEAFF

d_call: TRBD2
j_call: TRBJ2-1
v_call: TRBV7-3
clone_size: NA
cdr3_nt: TGTGCCAGCAGTTTAGCGGGAACGTCTATGGAGCAGTTCTTC
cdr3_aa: CASSLAGTSMEQFF

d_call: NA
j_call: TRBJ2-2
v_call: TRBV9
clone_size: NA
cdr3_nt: TGTGCCAGCAGCGTCTGGACCGGGGAGCTGTTTTTT
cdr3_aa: CASSVWTGELFF

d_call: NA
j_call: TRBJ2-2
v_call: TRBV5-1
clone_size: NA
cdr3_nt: TGCGCCAGCAGCCCAGAGAACACCGGGGAGCTGTTTTTT
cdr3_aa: CASSPENTGELFF

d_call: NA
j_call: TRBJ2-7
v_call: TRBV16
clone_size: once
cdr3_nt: TGTGCCAGCAGCCGCTCGTTTCAATCCTACGAGCAGTACTTC
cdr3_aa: CASSRSFQSYEQYF

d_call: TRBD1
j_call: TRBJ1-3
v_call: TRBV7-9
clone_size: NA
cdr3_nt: TGTGCCAGCAGTTATCCAGGGGGGAACTCTGGAAACACCATATATTTT
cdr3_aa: CASSYPGGNSGNTIYF

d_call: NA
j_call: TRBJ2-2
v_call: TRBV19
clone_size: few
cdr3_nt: TGTGCCAGTATCCAAGGTCCCGGGGAGCTGTTTTTT
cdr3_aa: CASIQGPGELFF

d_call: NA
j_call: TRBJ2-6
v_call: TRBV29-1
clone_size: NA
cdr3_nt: TGCAGCGCACAGAGCTCTGGGGCCAACGTCCTGACTTTC
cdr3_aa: CSAQSSGANVLTF

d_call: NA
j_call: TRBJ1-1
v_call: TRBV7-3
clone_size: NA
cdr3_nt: TGTGCCAGCAGCTTAAGACAATCGAACACTGAAGCTTTCTTT
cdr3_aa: CASSLRQSNTEAFF